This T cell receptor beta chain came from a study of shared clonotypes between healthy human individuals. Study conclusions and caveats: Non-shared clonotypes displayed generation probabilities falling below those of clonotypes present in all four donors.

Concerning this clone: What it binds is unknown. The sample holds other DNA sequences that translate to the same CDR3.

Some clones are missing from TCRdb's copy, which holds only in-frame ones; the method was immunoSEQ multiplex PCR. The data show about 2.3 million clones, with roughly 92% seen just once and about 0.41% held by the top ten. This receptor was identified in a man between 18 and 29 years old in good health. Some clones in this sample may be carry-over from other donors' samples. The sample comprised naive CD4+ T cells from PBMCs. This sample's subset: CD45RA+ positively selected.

The CDR3 protein is CASSLRPEYNEQFF. As DNA, the CDR3 is TGTGCCAGCAGCCTCAGGCCAGAATACAATGAGCAGTTCTTC. The chain uses TRBV28 and TRBJ2-1; D remains ambiguous. V lost 6 bases to trimming and J lost 4 bases, with 13 bases between them. The CDR3 spans 14 residues. Germline CDR1 MDHEN, CDR2 SYDVKM.